The clone carrying this T cell receptor (beta chain) was seen only once. Germline CDR1 and CDR2: SNHLY and FYNNEI. The V gene lost 5 bases and the J gene lost 8 bases, with 12 bases spanning the gap. This CDR3 comprises 13 residues. The data belong to a study of cytomegalovirus exposure and HLA in healthy donors. PCR was performed using 60 Vbeta and 13 Jbeta primers. The method was immunoSEQ multiplex PCR; TCRdb's version includes in-frame clones alone and lacks a portion of them. The table has some 110,000 clones, 79% seen once; the top ten hold 2.5% to 3.5%. The rearrangement links TRBV2 to TRBJ1-4, with D tentatively TRBD1 (5 bases). The specimen sequenced was PBMCs. The clonotype comes from a woman between 18 and 29 years old in good health and CMV-seropositive. The CDR3 reads CASSLRGGEKLFF. In DNA form, the CDR3 reads TGTGCCAGCAGTTTACGCGGGGGGGAAAAACTGTTTTTT. The entire variable domain, with the rest obtained from reference TRBV2 and TRBJ1-4, is as follows: EPEVTQTPSHQVTQMGQEVILRCVPISNHLYFYWYRQILGQKVEFLVSFYNNEISEKSEIFDDQFSVERPDGSNFTLKIRSTKLEDSAMYFCASSLRGGEKLFFGSGTQLSVL.